This TCR beta chain is drawn from a study of shared clonotypes between healthy human individuals. Positive CCR7 selection of CD45RO-negative cells yielded the naive CD8 cells, and terminally differentiated effector memory CD45RA+ cells were excluded. Every donor was a Caucasian adult from Nashville, Tennessee. At the deep level, the assay was run. The authors' processing: Filtering differed for immunoSEQ, which gave only junction sequences without quality scores. Libraries were prepared by immunoSEQ multiplex PCR; TCRdb keeps only in-frame clonotypes and omits some of them. V, J and clone size are those of that table, while D and trimming were read from the DNA. The sample carries 550,000 to 750,000 clones, nearly 97% recorded once. Whole-study results and caveats: The study found approximately 5% of naive CD4 clonotypes shared across a few donors.

Per germline, CDR1 MDHEN and CDR2 SYDVKM. The CDR3 has 13 residues. The V end was cut by 2 bases, the J end by 2 bases, with 6 bases between. Details on this clone: Its antigen is still unknown.

The sample was naive CD8+ T cells sorted from blood. The gene calls are TRBV28 and TRBJ1-1, with unresolved D. The source of this sequence is a woman aged 30 to 39 in good health. CDR3 protein: CASSLAQNTEAFF. CDR3 coding DNA: TGTGCCAGCAGTTTAGCCCAAAACACTGAAGCTTTCTTT.